This is a list of T cell receptor beta chains from one sample in a study of blood T cell repertoires in COVID-19. Assay: immunoSEQ multiplex PCR; the TCRdb copy retains only in-frame clones and omits some. The sample lists about 210,000 clones; 89% were seen once. The sample consisted of peripheral blood. The receptors come from a woman between 40 and 55 years old with acute or convalescent COVID-19. CDR3s include the opening cysteine and the closing phenylalanine or tryptophan. D genes are given only for firm matches. A clone size is listed for some rows: how often the clone was seen (once, few, many), or a class if it is expanded.

CDR3 protein,CDR3 DNA,D gene,V gene,J gene,clone size
CASSQDRGNYGYTF,TGCGCCAGCAGCCAAGATCGAGGGAACTATGGCTACACCTTC,-,TRBV4-1,TRBJ1-2,-
CASSTTGDTNEKLFF,TGTGCCAGCAGTACCACAGGGGACACTAATGAAAAACTGTTTTTT,TRBD1,TRBV6-4,TRBJ1-4,-
CASRRGGLWNEQFF,TGTGCCAGCAGGCGGGGGGGCCTTTGGAATGAGCAGTTCTTC,TRBD2,TRBV6-5,TRBJ2-1,-
CASSIGTTVGSPLHF,TGTGCCAGTAGTATAGGGACAACGGTGGGTTCACCCCTCCACTTT,-,TRBV19,TRBJ1-6,-
CASSWVGRGYNEQFF,TGCGCCAGCAGCTGGGTCGGGCGGGGGTACAATGAGCAGTTCTTC,TRBD2,TRBV5-1,TRBJ2-1,-
CASSLAPDTEAFF,TGTGCCAGCAGCTTGGCCCCGGACACTGAAGCTTTCTTT,-,TRBV5-4,TRBJ1-1,-
CASRGQGAGYGYTF,TGTGCCAGCAGAGGACAGGGGGCGGGCTATGGCTACACCTTC,TRBD1,TRBV9,TRBJ1-2,-
CASSSPLGTSGQETQYF,TGTGCCAGCAGCTCGCCCCTCGGGACTAGCGGGCAAGAGACCCAGTACTTC,TRBD2,TRBV5-4,TRBJ2-5,-
CASGPQTGLETQYF,TGTGCTAGTGGACCCCAGACAGGGCTGGAGACCCAGTACTTC,TRBD1,TRBV12-5,TRBJ2-5,-
CASGPPKGAGNTIYF,TGTGCCAGCGGACCACCCAAGGGGGCTGGAAACACCATATATTTT,-,TRBV2,TRBJ1-3,-
CSALTGGTEAFF,TGCAGCGCCTTGACAGGGGGCACTGAAGCTTTCTTT,TRBD1,TRBV29-1,TRBJ1-1,-
CASSEGTSRSTDTQYF,TGTGCCAGCAGTGAAGGGACTAGCCGAAGCACAGATACGCAGTATTTT,TRBD2,TRBV2,TRBJ2-3,once
CASSDPGQGSNQPQHF,TGTGCCAGCAGTGACCCGGGACAGGGGAGCAATCAGCCCCAGCATTTT,TRBD1,TRBV27,TRBJ1-5,-
CASSIKGASPAHGYTF,TGTGCCAGTAGTATAAAGGGGGCGAGTCCAGCACATGGCTACACCTTC,TRBD1,TRBV19,TRBJ1-2,-
CASSLTGTGDGYTF,TGCGCCAGCAGCTTAACCGGGACAGGGGATGGCTACACCTTC,TRBD1,TRBV5-1,TRBJ1-2,-
CASSGTAGGGYTF,TGTGCCAGTTCCGGGACAGCGGGGGGAGGCTACACCTTC,TRBD1,TRBV10-3,TRBJ1-2,once
CASSTGPASETDTQYF,TGTGCCAGCAGCACCGGACCGGCTAGCGAAACAGATACGCAGTATTTT,-,TRBV5-4,TRBJ2-3,-
CASSYGGETQYF,TGTGCCAGCAGTTATGGGGGGGAGACCCAGTACTTC,-,TRBV6-6,TRBJ2-5,-
CASSPGGQENTEAFF,TGTGCCAGCAGCCCAGGAGGACAGGAGAACACTGAAGCTTTCTTT,TRBD1,TRBV3-1/TRBV3-2,TRBJ1-1,-
CASKLQGAYGYTF,TGTGCCAGCAAGCTACAGGGGGCTTACGGCTACACCTTC,TRBD1,TRBV27,TRBJ1-2,-
CAISGSQGSGETQYF,TGTGCCATCAGCGGGTCACAGGGATCTGGGGAGACCCAGTACTTC,-,TRBV10-3,TRBJ2-5,-
CSVYSQGGYTEAFF,TGCAGCGTTTACTCACAGGGGGGGTACACTGAAGCTTTCTTT,TRBD1,TRBV29-1,TRBJ1-1,-
CASSLEQGRRYGYTF,TGTGCCAGCAGCTTGGAACAGGGTAGACGCTATGGCTACACCTTC,-,TRBV5-4,TRBJ1-2,-
CASSEAEGGILQPQHF,TGTGCCAGCAGTGAAGCGGAAGGGGGCATACTGCAGCCCCAGCATTTT,TRBD1,TRBV6-1,TRBJ1-5,-
CASSFPDRDGYTF,TGTGCCAGCAGCTTCCCGGACAGGGATGGCTACACCTTC,TRBD1,TRBV25-1,TRBJ1-2,-
CSVITQSSGNTIYF,TGCAGCGTTATTACCCAGTCCTCTGGAAACACCATATATTTT,-,TRBV29-1,TRBJ1-3,-
CAIGQGAADYGYTF,TGTGCCATCGGGCAGGGGGCCGCGGACTATGGCTACACCTTC,TRBD1,TRBV10-3,TRBJ1-2,-
CASSISQGIPNYTF,TGTGCCAGTAGTATTTCACAGGGAATTCCCAACTACACCTTC,-,TRBV19,TRBJ1-2,once
CASSPGRGRIYGYTF,TGTGCCAGCAGCCCAGGTAGGGGCAGGATCTATGGCTACACCTTC,-,TRBV3-1/TRBV3-2,TRBJ1-2,-
CASAKGQYTGELFF,TGTGCTAGTGCTAAAGGACAGTACACCGGGGAGCTGTTTTTT,-,TRBV12-5,TRBJ2-2,-
CASSEGTGGGGHQPQHF,TGTGCCAGCAGTGAGGGGACAGGCGGGGGGGGACATCAGCCCCAGCATTTT,TRBD1,TRBV6-1,TRBJ1-5,-
CASSLGGGNSPLHF,TGTGCCAGCAGCTTAGGAGGGGGAAATTCACCCCTCCACTTT,-,TRBV11-2,TRBJ1-6,-
CASSARRGEKLFF,TGCGCCAGCAGTGCCCGCAGGGGGGAAAAACTGTTTTTT,TRBD1,TRBV10-1,TRBJ1-4,once
CASSLERTSHTQYF,TGTGCCAGCAGCTTGGAGAGGACAAGCCATACGCAGTATTTT,-,TRBV7-2,TRBJ2-3,-
CASSPYTGNTIYF,TGTGCCAGCAGCCCGTATACTGGAAACACCATATATTTT,-,TRBV2,TRBJ1-3,-
CATSGAGSADTQYF,TGTGCCACCAGTGGGGCAGGATCAGCAGATACGCAGTATTTT,-,TRBV24-1,TRBJ2-3,once
CASSESLAGTYGYTF,TGCGCCAGCAGTGAGTCCCTAGCGGGCACTTATGGCTACACCTTC,-,TRBV10-2,TRBJ1-2,-
CAHSGSSSETQYF,TGCGCCCACTCCGGTTCGTCCTCGGAGACCCAGTACTTC,-,TRBV10-2,TRBJ2-5,once
CAWSRMILSSYNEQFF,TGTGCCTGGAGTCGAATGATTCTGAGCTCCTACAATGAGCAGTTCTTC,-,TRBV30,TRBJ2-1,-
CASSLGGGYQPQHF,TGCGCCAGCAGCTTGGGTGGAGGGTATCAGCCCCAGCATTTT,-,TRBV5-1,TRBJ1-5,few
CASSYRRGAWTEAFF,TGTGCCAGCAGTTACAGGAGGGGCGCGTGGACTGAAGCTTTCTTT,-,TRBV6-5,TRBJ1-1,-
CAISESAGLWGYTF,TGTGCCATCAGTGAGTCGGCGGGACTGTGGGGCTACACCTTC,-,TRBV10-3,TRBJ1-2,once
CASSLEGAYGYTF,TGTGCCAGCAGCCTGGAGGGGGCCTATGGCTACACCTTC,TRBD1,TRBV3-1/TRBV3-2,TRBJ1-2,-
CASSAGTGGTEAFF,TGTGCCAGCAGCGCCGGGACAGGGGGCACTGAAGCTTTCTTT,TRBD1,TRBV13,TRBJ1-1,-
CASSPTQGAYYGYTF,TGTGCCAGCAGCCCTACGCAGGGGGCGTACTATGGCTACACCTTC,TRBD1,TRBV28,TRBJ1-2,-
CATSDFAGALNQPQHF,TGTGCCACCAGTGATTTTGCGGGGGCCTTAAATCAGCCCCAGCATTTT,-,TRBV24-1,TRBJ1-5,-
CTSSAPTGKVINTEAFF,TGCACCAGCAGCGCCCCTACAGGGAAGGTTATTAACACTGAAGCTTTCTTT,-,TRBV1,TRBJ1-1,-
CASSFTGRAGGAFF,TGTGCCAGCAGCTTCACGGGCCGGGCAGGGGGAGCTTTCTTT,TRBD1,TRBV13,TRBJ1-1,-
CASSMGGLGTQYF,TGTGCCAGTAGTATGGGGGGACTCGGGACCCAGTACTTC,-,TRBV19,TRBJ2-5,-
CASSFRSGGRTGELFF,TGTGCCAGCAGCTTTAGATCAGGGGGCCGGACCGGGGAGCTGTTTTTT,TRBD1,TRBV7-2,TRBJ2-2,-
CASSPYGGSGVGDTQYF,TGTGCCAGCAGCCCCTATGGGGGAAGCGGGGTCGGAGATACGCAGTATTTT,TRBD2,TRBV7-6,TRBJ2-3,-
CASVFSGGAQYF,TGTGCCAGCGTATTTAGCGGGGGGGCGCAGTATTTT,TRBD2,TRBV28,TRBJ2-3,-
CASSSGTSGVLPIETQYF,TGTGCCAGCAGCTCCGGGACTAGCGGGGTCCTCCCCATAGAGACCCAATACTTC,TRBD2,TRBV7-3,TRBJ2-5,-
CATSRDGRGPEKLFF,TGTGCCACCAGCAGAGATGGTAGGGGTCCTGAAAAACTGTTTTTT,-,TRBV15,TRBJ1-4,-